Each of the 32 T cell receptor beta chains below was sequenced from the same sample in a study of shared T cell receptors in the human thymus. Using immunoSEQ multiplex PCR, the repertoire was profiled, and TCRdb retains in-frame clones only, with some absent. The sample has under 850,000 clones, around 89% seen once. The same sample was also used in a study of human thymus T cells.

The source material was thymocytes. These receptors came from a boy younger than two with a congenital heart defect.

The chain combines TRBV7-3 with TRBJ2-6, with 9 bases aligning to TRBD1. This CDR3 has 18 amino acids. With V trimmed by 6 bases and J by 3 bases, 12 bases remained unmatched. In germline, CDR1 is SGHTA, CDR2 FQGTGA. Here the CDR3 DNA reads TGTGCCAGCAGTCGCCGGACAGGGGATATAGGTGGGGCCAACGTCCTGACTTTC. Protein product: CASSRRTGDIGGANVLTF.

The chain recombines TRBV5-1 with TRBJ2-3; 14 bases map to TRBD2. From germline, CDR1 is SGHRS and CDR2 YFSETQ. V shed 1 base, J shed 0 bases, and the junction held 13 bases outside the gene matches. The CDR3 spans 21 residues. This chain's CDR3 is CASSLIPGLAGDPSSTDTQYF. The CDR3, as DNA: TGCGCCAGCAGCTTGATACCGGGACTAGCGGGAGATCCCTCTAGCACAGATACGCAGTATTTT. Full variable domain (missing parts from reference TRBV5-1 and TRBJ2-3): KAGVTQTPRYLIKTRGQQVTLSCSPISGHRSVSWYQQTPGQGLQFLFEYFSETQRNKGNFPGRFSGRQFSNSRSEMNVSTLELGDSALYLCASSLIPGLAGDPSSTDTQYFGPGTRLTVL.

This clone was picked up one time. The genes are TRBV19 and TRBJ2-7; TRBD2 agrees at 9 bases. CDR1 LNHDA and CDR2 SQIVND come from the germline V gene (reference sequence). This CDR3 contains 17 residues. Germline trimming cut 5 bases from V and 7 bases from J; bases unmatched to any gene: 18. The CDR3: CASSPRVSGSRSEEQYF. The CDR3 bases are TGTGCCAGTAGTCCCCGGGTTAGCGGGAGTAGGTCGGAGGAGCAGTACTTC.

This clone was counted a single time. The J gene is TRBJ2-1, the V gene TRBV5-6; TRBD2 aligns across 11 bases. CDR3 length: 16 residues. CDR1 is SGHDT and CDR2 is YYEEEE in the germline V gene. The V gene end was trimmed by 3 bases and the J gene end by 5 bases; junction bases not matched to a gene: 7. In DNA form, the CDR3 reads TGTGCCAGCAGCTCAGAAGCGGGACTAGCGGACAATGAGCAGTTCTTC. It translates to CASSSEAGLADNEQFF.

The chain has TRBV6-5 and TRBJ1-2, with unresolved D. The CDR3 totals 14 residues. Deletions cut 4 bases from V and 4 bases from J, with 13 bases between. Germline CDR1 MNHEY, CDR2 SVGAGI. CDR3 residues: CASSCRQEPYGYTF. CDR3 bases: TGTGCCAGCAGTTGCCGGCAGGAACCCTATGGCTACACCTTC.

The chain is built from TRBV7-9 and TRBJ2-7, with D maybe TRBD1 (6 bases). Between the trimmed V and J ends, which lost 5 bases and 3 bases, there was a span of 11 bases. This CDR3 comprises 13 residues. Germline assignment: CDR1 SEHNR and CDR2 FQNEAQ (reference sequence). Written as DNA, the CDR3 is TGTGCCAGCAGCCCGGGACATTTCTACGAGCAGTACTTC. Its protein is CASSPGHFYEQYF. The variable domain in full, completed from reference TRBV7-9 and TRBJ2-7, reads DTGVSQNPRHKITKRGQNVTFRCDPISEHNRLYWYRQTLGQGPEFLTYFQNEAQLEKSRLLSDRFSAERPKGSFSTLEIQRTEQGDSAMYLCASSPGHFYEQYFGPGTRLTVT.

The rearrangement joins TRBV27 to TRBJ1-1, with TRBD1 as a possible D gene (5 bases). CDR3 length: 18 residues. Between the trimmed V and J ends, which lost 2 bases and 4 bases, there was a span of 23 bases. Germline V gene sequence: CDR1 MNHEY, CDR2 SMNVEV (reference sequence). The CDR3 sequence: CASSLGRFAGTRGTEAFF. The DNA for the CDR3 is TGTGCCAGCAGTTTAGGTCGTTTTGCAGGGACTCGGGGCACTGAAGCTTTCTTT.

The table lists this clone with a count of one. Here the CDR3 DNA reads TGTGCCACCCCCAAATTGGAGGGGGACAGGGCTTACGAGCAGTACTTC. Translating it yields CATPKLEGDRAYEQYF. The chain joins TRBV21-1 to TRBJ2-7; the D segment call TRBD1 is taken from the table without a DNA check. TRBV21-1 is a pseudogene segment. This CDR3 is built from 16 residues.

CDR3 nucleotides: TGCGCCAGCAGCCGGGACTATCTCGGGGATTGGTTCTTC. Its translation is CASSRDYLGDWFF. This rearrangement joins TRBV5-1 to TRBJ2-1; 7 bases map to TRBD2. The CDR3 sequence is 13 residues long. CDR1 SGHRS and CDR2 YFSETQ come from the germline V gene. The junction had 13 bases not matched to a gene; V was cut back by 4 bases and J by 15 bases.

CDR3 region: CASSLEPLAGGFGWNIQYF. In nucleotides, the CDR3 is TGTGCCAGCAGCTTAGAGCCCCTAGCGGGAGGCTTCGGTTGGAACATTCAGTACTTC. The chain uses TRBV7-2 and TRBJ2-4; 11 bases align to TRBD2. Germline lookup yields CDR1 SGHTA and CDR2 FQGNSA. The V and J ends lost 1 base and 7 bases, in that order; junction bases with no gene match: 15. This CDR3 is built from 19 residues.

This chain connects TRBV7-9 to TRBJ1-5; 10 bases are shared with TRBD1. The germline gives CDR1 SEHNR, CDR2 FQNEAQ (reference sequence). CDR3 length: 19 amino acids. Trimming cost V 5 bases and J 6 bases; bases outside gene matches: 19. DNA for the CDR3: TGTGCCAGCAGCCACCTACCGCCCCTCGGGACAGGGGTGAGTCAGCCCCAGCATTTT. Protein: CASSHLPPLGTGVSQPQHF.

DNA for the CDR3: TGCGCCAGCAGTGAGAAGGGACGGGAGAACGAAACCTACGAGCAGTACTTC. Translated: CASSEKGRENETYEQYF. This chain uses TRBV10-1 with TRBJ2-7, with D possibly being TRBD2 (6 bases). Between the trimmed V and J ends, which lost 2 bases and 2 bases, there was a span of 19 bases. The length of the CDR3 is 17 residues. The V gene's germline CDR1 is WNHNN and CDR2 SYGVQD (reference sequence).

The V gene is TRBV2, the J gene TRBJ2-1; 14 bases fit TRBD2. The CDR3 sequence is 17 residues long. Per the germline V gene, CDR1 is SNHLY and CDR2 is FYNNEI. J was trimmed by 8 bases and V by 5 bases; bases with no gene match: 11. The CDR3 here is CASSRPGLAGAKYEQFF. CDR3 nucleotides: TGTGCCAGCAGTCGGCCGGGACTAGCGGGAGCGAAGTATGAGCAGTTCTTC. Full variable domain (remainder filled in from reference TRBV2 and TRBJ2-1): EPEVTQTPSHQVTQMGQEVILRCVPISNHLYFYWYRQILGQKVEFLVSFYNNEISEKSEIFDDQFSVERPDGSNFTLKIRSTKLEDSAMYFCASSRPGLAGAKYEQFFGPGTRLTVL.

V and J are TRBV2 and TRBJ2-5; TRBD2 matches at 8 bases. Germline V gene lookup returns CDR1 SNHLY and CDR2 FYNNEI. Trimming removed 1 base from V and 7 bases from J; junction bases left unmatched: 2. The CDR3 length is 13 residues. The CDR3 DNA follows: TGTGCCAGCAGTGAAGATCGGGGGGGGACCCAGTACTTC. Protein: CASSEDRGGTQYF.

This chain joins TRBV6-1 and TRBJ2-2; TRBD2 agrees at 7 bases. The CDR3 length is 17 residues. Germline V gene data show CDR1 as MNHNS and CDR2 as SASEGT. V trimming: 0 bases; J trimming: 5 bases; junction bases outside the gene matches: 9. The CDR3 DNA follows: TGTGCCAGCAGTGAAGCGGGAGGGCCTTCTTGGACCGGGGAGCTGTTTTTT. This translates into CASSEAGGPSWTGELFF.

This chain joins TRBV18 and TRBJ1-2, with D maybe TRBD1 (5 bases). The V gene lost 9 bases and the J gene lost 4 bases, with 18 bases spanning the gap. Germline CDR1 KGHSH, CDR2 LQKENI. The CDR3 has 14 residues. The CDR3 DNA sequence: TGTGCCAGGGGATCTCTCCAGGGTCCCTATGGCTACACCTTC. It is translated as CARGSLQGPYGYTF.

This rearrangement joins TRBV20-1 to TRBJ1-1; 7 nucleotides align to TRBD1. The ends lost 5 bases at V and 12 bases at J; junction bases unmatched: 6. Per germline, CDR1 DFQATT and CDR2 SNEGSKA (reference sequence). The CDR3 has 10 amino acids. CDR3 in amino acids: CSAGSRGSFF. The CDR3 DNA follows: TGCAGTGCTGGTAGCAGGGGGTCTTTCTTT.

This clone was observed a single time. The chain couples TRBV7-6 to TRBJ2-7; 8 bases agree with TRBD2. The CDR3 totals 14 residues. V lost 4 bases, J lost 7 bases, and 9 bases stayed unmatched. Germline values: CDR1 SGHVS, CDR2 FNYEAQ. The CDR3 sequence: CASSSGRGAKEQYF. The CDR3 region has the DNA TGTGCCAGCAGCTCCGGGCGGGGGGCGAAGGAGCAGTACTTC.

In its sample, this clone was seen a few times. The chain has TRBV28 and TRBJ1-1; 7 bases align to TRBD1. Trimming removed 5 bases from V and 11 bases from J; junction bases left unmatched: 5. Germline lookup yields CDR1 MDHEN and CDR2 SYDVKM. The CDR3 runs 11 residues. CDR3 sequence reads: CASSTTGVAFF. CDR3 in DNA: TGTGCCAGCAGTACCACAGGGGTGGCTTTCTTT.

The chain links TRBV7-9 to TRBJ2-1, with 9 bases aligning to TRBD2. Germline CDR1 reads SEHNR; CDR2 reads FQNEAQ (reference sequence). The CDR3 loop spans 12 amino acids. V lost 2 bases to trimming and J lost 15 bases; unmatched junction nucleotides: 5. The CDR3 loop is CASSLRLAGRFF. The CDR3 DNA sequence: TGTGCCAGCAGCTTACGGCTAGCGGGAAGGTTCTTC.

The V call is TRBV21-1, the J call TRBJ2-5; the D call of TRBD1 is as the table states it, not checked on the DNA. TRBV21-1 is described as a pseudogene. The CDR3 runs to 14 residues. CDR3 nucleotides: TGTGCCAGCAGCAAGGGACAGGGGGAAGAGACCCAGTACTTC. Its translation: CASSKGQGEETQYF.

The chain carries TRBV11-2 and TRBJ2-7; 8 positions agree with TRBD1. The CDR3 is 16 amino acids. Germline trimming cut 5 bases from V and 2 bases from J; bases unmatched to any gene: 11. Germline loops: CDR1 SGHAT, CDR2 FQNNGV. CDR3 loop: CASSEGFRGPAYEQYF. CDR3 sequence (DNA): TGTGCCAGCAGCGAGGGATTCAGGGGGCCTGCCTACGAGCAGTACTTC.

As to this clone: One end of the junction does not line up with germline, which may come from a read error. The chain joins TRBV6-6 to TRBJ2-2; perhaps TRBD1 as D (6 bases). The CDR3 contains 9 residues. Germline assignment: CDR1 MNHNY and CDR2 SVGAGI (reference sequence). DNA for the CDR3: TGTGCCAGCAGTTACCCACAGGGTTTT. Its protein product is CASSYPQGF.

This chain joins TRBV29-1 and TRBJ1-1; possibly TRBD1 for D (5 bases). This CDR3 has 13 residues. The V end lost 2 bases, the J end lost 1 base, and 8 bases lay between the germline ends. Germline-derived CDR1 and CDR2 are SQVTM and ANQGSEA. CDR3 loop: CSVEKGPNTEAFF. CDR3 in DNA: TGCAGCGTTGAAAAGGGGCCGAACACTGAAGCTTTCTTT.

The chain combines TRBV9 with TRBJ2-7; tentatively, D is TRBD2 (6 bases). V was clipped by 1 base and J by 0 bases, with 11 bases between them. The CDR3 is 15 residues long. Germline V gives CDR1 SGDLS, CDR2 YYNGEE. CDR3 region: CASSVSRESSYEQYF. DNA of the CDR3: TGTGCCAGCAGCGTATCGCGGGAAAGCTCCTACGAGCAGTACTTC.

This chain joins TRBV6-5 and TRBJ2-7; 11 positions agree with TRBD2. From germline, CDR1 is MNHEY and CDR2 SVGAGI. The CDR3 is 14 residues long. Trimming at V came to 6 bases and at J to 6 bases, leaving 7 bases not matched to a gene. Here the CDR3 reads CASSTTSGRGEQYF. For the CDR3, the DNA is TGTGCCAGCAGCACCACTAGCGGGAGAGGCGAGCAGTACTTC.

This chain uses TRBV25-1 with TRBJ2-2, with D unclear. V lost 6 bases, J lost 8 bases, and 7 bases lay in between. Germline CDR1 and CDR2: MGHDK and SYGVNS. The CDR3 has 11 amino acids. CDR3 sequence reads: CASRYRGELFF. The DNA for the CDR3 is TGTGCCAGCAGATACAGAGGGGAGCTGTTTTTT.

The J gene is TRBJ2-7, the V gene TRBV7-9; TRBD2 aligns across 13 bases. The germline CDR1 and CDR2 sequences are SEHNR and FQNEAQ (reference sequence). With V trimmed by 2 bases and J by 3 bases, 13 bases remained unmatched. CDR3 length equals 19 residues. CDR3 loop: CASSLTPGLAGQAGYEQYF. Written as DNA, the CDR3 is TGTGCCAGCAGCTTAACTCCGGGACTAGCGGGACAAGCCGGCTACGAGCAGTACTTC.

The rearrangement uses TRBV7-2 and TRBJ2-2, with 10 nucleotides matching TRBD2. The V segment lost 3 bases and the J segment 4 bases; nucleotides outside the gene matches: 8. Germline lookup yields CDR1 SGHTA and CDR2 FQGNSA. There are 17 residues in the CDR3. CDR3 DNA sequence: TGTGCCAGCAGCTTTCTCGGGACTAGCGTCGCCACCGGGGAGCTGTTTTTT. Translating gives CASSFLGTSVATGELFF.

The chain recombines TRBV7-2 with TRBJ2-7; 10 bases line up with TRBD1. Looked up from germline, CDR1 is SGHTA and CDR2 is FQGNSA. V gave up 7 bases and J gave up 10 bases; unmatched junction bases: 7. The CDR3 totals 12 residues. The CDR3 DNA is TGTGCCAGCACCCAGAGACAGGGGGCTCAGTACTTC. Protein: CASTQRQGAQYF.

The rearrangement uses TRBV5-1 and TRBJ2-1, with 7 positions matching TRBD2. Per the germline V gene, CDR1 is SGHRS and CDR2 is YFSETQ. Losses at the gene ends were 1 base for V and 2 bases for J; bases not matched to a gene: 6. The CDR3 consists of 16 residues. In DNA, the CDR3 is TGCGCCAGCAGCTTGAACGGCGGGAGTACCTACAATGAGCAGTTCTTC. Protein: CASSLNGGSTYNEQFF.

The chain employs TRBV27 and TRBJ2-7, with a possible D match to TRBD2 (6 bases). The CDR3 covers 14 residues. The V and J ends lost 5 bases and 4 bases respectively, with 15 bases between them. Looked up from germline, CDR1 is MNHEY and CDR2 is SMNVEV (reference sequence). In nucleotides, the CDR3 is TGTGCCAGCAGTCACTATCGGCGGGGTTACGAGCAGTACTTC. Translation: CASSHYRRGYEQYF.